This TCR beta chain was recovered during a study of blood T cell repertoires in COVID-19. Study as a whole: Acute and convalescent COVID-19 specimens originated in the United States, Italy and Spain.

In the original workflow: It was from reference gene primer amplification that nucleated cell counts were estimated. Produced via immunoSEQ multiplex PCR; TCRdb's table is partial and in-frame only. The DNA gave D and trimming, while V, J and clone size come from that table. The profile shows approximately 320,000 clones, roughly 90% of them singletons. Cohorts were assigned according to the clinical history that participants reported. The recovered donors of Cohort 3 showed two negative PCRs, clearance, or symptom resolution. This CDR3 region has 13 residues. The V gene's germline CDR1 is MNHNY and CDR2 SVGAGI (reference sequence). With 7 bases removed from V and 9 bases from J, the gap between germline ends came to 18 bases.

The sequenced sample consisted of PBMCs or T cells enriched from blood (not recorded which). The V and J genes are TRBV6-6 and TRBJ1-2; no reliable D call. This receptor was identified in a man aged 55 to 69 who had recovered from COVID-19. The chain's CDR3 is CASNTGSAGSYTF. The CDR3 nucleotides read TGTGCCAGCAATACGGGGTCGGCCGGGAGCTACACCTTC.